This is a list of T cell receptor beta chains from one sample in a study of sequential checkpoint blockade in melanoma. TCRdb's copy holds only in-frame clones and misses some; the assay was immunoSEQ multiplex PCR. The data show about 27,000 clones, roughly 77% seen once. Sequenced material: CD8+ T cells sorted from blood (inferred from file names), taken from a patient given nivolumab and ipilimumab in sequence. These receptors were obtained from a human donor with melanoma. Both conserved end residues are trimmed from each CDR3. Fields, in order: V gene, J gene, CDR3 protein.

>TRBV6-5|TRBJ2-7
ASSYSSQGVEEY
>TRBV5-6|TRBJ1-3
ASSFIQPPSKPGNTIY
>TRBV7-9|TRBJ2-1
ASSPPSSYNEQF
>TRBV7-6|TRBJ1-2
ASSLVGRGICNYGYT
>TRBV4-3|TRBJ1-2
ASSQVTGATAYGYT
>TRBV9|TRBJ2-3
ASSPSGTTTDTQY
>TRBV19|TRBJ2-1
ASSRGNSYNEQF
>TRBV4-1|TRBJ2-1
ASSQPTGPNEQF
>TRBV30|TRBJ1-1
AWSVQPQGNSDNTEAF
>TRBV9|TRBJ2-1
ASSQDRINEQF
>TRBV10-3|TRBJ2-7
ATLIAGESSYEQY
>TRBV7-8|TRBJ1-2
ASGGQHNYGYT
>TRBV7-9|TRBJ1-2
ASSLGQALGYGYT
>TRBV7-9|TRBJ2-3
ASSLKAGKTDTQY
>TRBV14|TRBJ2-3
ASSHWTRGLGPHTQY
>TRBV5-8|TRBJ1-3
ASSLGTEGSGNTIY
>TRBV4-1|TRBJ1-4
ASSQEQGGEKLF
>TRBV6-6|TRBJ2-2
ASNTGGNGELF
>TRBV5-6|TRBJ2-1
ASSPQYRLNTYNEQF
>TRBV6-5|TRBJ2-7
ASSYGGASYEQY
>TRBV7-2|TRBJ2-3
ASSSTGNPTDTQY
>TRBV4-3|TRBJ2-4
ASSQDPGVSVAKNIQY
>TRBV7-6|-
ASRPTDSYEQY
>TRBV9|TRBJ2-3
ASSATSGRSDTQY
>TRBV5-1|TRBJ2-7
ASSLSGGFYEQY
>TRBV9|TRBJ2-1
ASSVGTSGGAAEQF
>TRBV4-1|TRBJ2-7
ASSQSSAISYEQY
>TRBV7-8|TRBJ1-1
ASTIGHFTEAF
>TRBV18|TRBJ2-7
ASSPGGEDPYEQY
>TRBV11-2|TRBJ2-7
ASSLGGTTYEQY
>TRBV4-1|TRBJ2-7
ASSQGTGGPLEQY
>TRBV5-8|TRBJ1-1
ASSLNRGMNTEAF
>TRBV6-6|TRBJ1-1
ASSSRNDGRAF
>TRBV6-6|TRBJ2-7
ASSPYMLEQY
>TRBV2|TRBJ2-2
ASGPGLAGGRLTNTGELF
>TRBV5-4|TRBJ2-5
ASSFGSVETQY
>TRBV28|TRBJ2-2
ASSFKGVGELF
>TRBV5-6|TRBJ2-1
ASSLAGQGRGNEQF
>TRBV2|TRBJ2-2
ASGGQGTGELF
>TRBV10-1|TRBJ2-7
ASSESGAPPYEQY
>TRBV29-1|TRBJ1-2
SVPQDYGYT
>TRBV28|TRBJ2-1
ASSLYFPGQGLHEQF
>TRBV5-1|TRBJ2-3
ASSLNGGQASTDTQY
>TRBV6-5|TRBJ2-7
ASSPGQNLFYEQY
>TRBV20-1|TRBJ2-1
SASAGGEQF